This TCR beta chain was profiled in a study of regulatory T cells in long-lasting Graves disease. General study results and limits: Among samples with persistent disease, TRBV28, TRBJ1-2 and TRBJ2-5 were favored. Owing to a sample size that was small, accuracy may have been reduced. Analyses excluded thyroid tissue, covering peripheral blood alone.

This clonotype came up many times. Its target is not known. Time point of the sample: newly diagnosed GD, antithyroid drugs for less than 3 months. Extracted RNA from PBMCs served as the source of the TCR library. Researchers made TCR beta libraries by using iRepertoire HTBI primers and running Arm-PCR on CDR3 regions. A single record per CDR3 protein comes from TCRdb applying MiXCR to the multiplex PCR reads. The sample includes around 330,000 distinct CDR3 sequences, 18% seen only once; the top ten take around 36%. Germline CDR1 is MDHEN and CDR2 is SYDVKM. The CDR3 loop spans 17 amino acids. The V and J ends lost 6 bases and 0 bases respectively, with 20 bases between them.

The starting material was peripheral blood mononuclear cells (PBMCs), obtained at new diagnosis, from a patient treated with antithyroid drugs. The chain combines TRBV28 with TRBJ2-5; D is possibly TRBD2 (6 bases). This clonotype was sampled from a female donor with Graves disease. CDR3 sequence: CASSPSAGRWDQETQYF. The CDR3 bases are TGTGCCAGCAGCCCCTCGGCGGGACGGTGGGACCAAGAGACCCAGTACTTC.